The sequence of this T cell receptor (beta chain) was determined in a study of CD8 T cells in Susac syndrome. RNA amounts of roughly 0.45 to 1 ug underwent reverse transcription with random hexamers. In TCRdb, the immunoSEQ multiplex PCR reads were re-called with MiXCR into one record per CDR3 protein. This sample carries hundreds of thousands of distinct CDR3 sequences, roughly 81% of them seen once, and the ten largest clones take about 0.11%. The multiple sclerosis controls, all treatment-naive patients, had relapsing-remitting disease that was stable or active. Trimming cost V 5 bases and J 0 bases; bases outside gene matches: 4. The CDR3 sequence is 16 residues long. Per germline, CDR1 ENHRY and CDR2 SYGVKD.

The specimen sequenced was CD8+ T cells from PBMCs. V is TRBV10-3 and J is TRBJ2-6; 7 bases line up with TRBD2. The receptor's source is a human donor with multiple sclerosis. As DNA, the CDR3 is TGTGCCATCAGTTCCCTAGCGGACTCTGGGGCCAACGTCCTGACTTTC. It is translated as CAISSLADSGANVLTF.